This T cell receptor beta chain was captured by sequencing in a study of blood T cells in healthy people across ages. The sample holds many counts of this clonotype. It was with a sample-barcoded 5' primer and a J-beta primer mix that a second PCR of roughly 7 to 12 cycles was run. Each CDR3 protein is one row after TCRdb ran MiXCR on the 5' RACE reads. The repertoire includes about 840,000 distinct CDR3 sequences, about 28% of them detected once, and about 10% sits in the top ten. Deletions cut 7 bases from V and 2 bases from J, with 17 bases between. The CDR3 sequence is 15 residues long. Germline CDR1 and CDR2: MDHEN and SYDVKM. These data were also filed under a second study, of T cells of mothers and their children.

The clonotype was recovered from a woman between 35 and 50 years old in good health. The gene calls are TRBV28 and TRBJ1-2; maybe TRBD1 (6 bases). The source material was blood. CDR3 loop: CASTLGAGLNYGYTF. As DNA, the CDR3 is TGTGCCAGCACTCTGGGGGCCGGACTCAACTATGGCTACACCTTC.